This T cell receptor beta chain was sequenced in a study of T cell repertoires in cytomegalovirus infection. Germline assignment: CDR1 MNHEY and CDR2 SVGAGI. Trimming took off 4 bases at V and 5 bases at J, with 9 bases between the two ends. This CDR3 region has 12 residues. A single record per CDR3 protein comes from TCRdb applying MiXCR to the reads. The sample records 350,000 to 500,000 distinct CDR3 sequences, approximately 33% being singletons. The specimen sequenced was PBMCs. The rearrangement joins TRBV6-5 to TRBJ2-7; D is perhaps TRBD2 (6 bases). The receptor's source is a human donor in good health (CMV status not recorded). Some clones in this sample may be carry-over from other donors' samples. CDR3 in amino acids: CASSSREDEQYF. CDR3 sequence (DNA): TGTGCCAGCAGTTCCAGGGAGGACGAGCAGTACTTC.